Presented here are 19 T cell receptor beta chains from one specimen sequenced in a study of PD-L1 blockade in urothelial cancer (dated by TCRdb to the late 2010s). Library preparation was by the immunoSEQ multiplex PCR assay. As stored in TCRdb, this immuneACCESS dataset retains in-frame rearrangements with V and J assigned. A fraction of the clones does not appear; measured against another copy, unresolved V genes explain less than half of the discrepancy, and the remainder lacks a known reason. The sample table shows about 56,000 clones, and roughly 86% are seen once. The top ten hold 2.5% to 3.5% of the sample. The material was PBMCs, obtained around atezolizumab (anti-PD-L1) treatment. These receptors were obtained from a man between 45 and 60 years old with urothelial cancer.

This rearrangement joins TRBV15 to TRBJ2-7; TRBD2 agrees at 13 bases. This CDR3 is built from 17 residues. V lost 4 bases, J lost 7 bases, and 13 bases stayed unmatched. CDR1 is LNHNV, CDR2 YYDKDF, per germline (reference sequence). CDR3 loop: CATSTGATSGRAREQYF. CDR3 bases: TGTGCCACCAGCACAGGGGCAACTAGCGGGAGGGCCCGGGAGCAGTACTTC.

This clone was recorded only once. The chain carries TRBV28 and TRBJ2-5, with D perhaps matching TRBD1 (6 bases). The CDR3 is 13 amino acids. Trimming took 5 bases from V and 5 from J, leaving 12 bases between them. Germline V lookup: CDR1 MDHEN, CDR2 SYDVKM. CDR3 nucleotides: TGTGCCAGCAGTGAGACAGGCCGGGAGACCCAGTACTTC. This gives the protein CASSETGRETQYF.

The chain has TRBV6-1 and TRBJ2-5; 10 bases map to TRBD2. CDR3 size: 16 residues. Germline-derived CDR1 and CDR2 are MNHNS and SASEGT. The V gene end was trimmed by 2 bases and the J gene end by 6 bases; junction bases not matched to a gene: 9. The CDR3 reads CASSETLAGGKKTQYF. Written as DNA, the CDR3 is TGTGCCAGCAGTGAAACGTTAGCGGGAGGTAAAAAGACCCAGTACTTC.

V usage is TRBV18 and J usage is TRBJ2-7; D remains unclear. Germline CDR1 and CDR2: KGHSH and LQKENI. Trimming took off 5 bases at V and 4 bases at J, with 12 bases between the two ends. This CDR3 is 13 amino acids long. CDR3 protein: CASSSLNEYEQYF. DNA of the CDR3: TGTGCCAGCTCATCCCTGAATGAGTACGAGCAGTACTTC.

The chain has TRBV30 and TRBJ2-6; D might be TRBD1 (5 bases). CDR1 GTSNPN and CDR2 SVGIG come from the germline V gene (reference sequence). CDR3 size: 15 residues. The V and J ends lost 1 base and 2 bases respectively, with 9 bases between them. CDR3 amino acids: CAWSGARAGANVLTF. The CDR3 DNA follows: TGTGCCTGGAGTGGTGCCAGGGCTGGGGCCAACGTCCTGACTTTC.

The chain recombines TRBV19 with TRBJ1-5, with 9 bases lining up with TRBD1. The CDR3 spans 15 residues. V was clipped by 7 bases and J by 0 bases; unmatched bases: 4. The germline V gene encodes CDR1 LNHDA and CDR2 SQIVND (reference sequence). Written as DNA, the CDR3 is TGTGCCAGTACGGACAGGGGTTATAGCAATCAGCCCCAGCATTTT. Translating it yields CASTDRGYSNQPQHF.

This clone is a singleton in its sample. CDR3: CASSSGTSGKYQETQYF. Here the CDR3 DNA reads TGCGCCAGCAGCTCCGGGACTAGCGGGAAGTACCAAGAGACCCAGTACTTC. This rearrangement joins TRBV5-1 to TRBJ2-5, with 13 bases identical to TRBD2. V was pared by 3 bases and J by 0 bases, with 5 bases of the junction left unmatched. The CDR3 runs 17 residues. In germline, CDR1 is SGHRS, CDR2 YFSETQ. Complete variable domain (other parts from reference TRBV5-1 and TRBJ2-5): KAGVTQTPRYLIKTRGQQVTLSCSPISGHRSVSWYQQTPGQGLQFLFEYFSETQRNKGNFPGRFSGRQFSNSRSEMNVSTLELGDSALYLCASSSGTSGKYQETQYFGPGTRLLVL.

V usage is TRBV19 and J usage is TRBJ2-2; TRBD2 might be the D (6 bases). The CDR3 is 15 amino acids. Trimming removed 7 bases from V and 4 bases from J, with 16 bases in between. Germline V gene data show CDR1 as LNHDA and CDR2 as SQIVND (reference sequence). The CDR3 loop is CASTLVSGGTGELFF. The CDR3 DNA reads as TGTGCCAGTACCCTAGTATCCGGGGGCACCGGGGAGCTGTTTTTT.

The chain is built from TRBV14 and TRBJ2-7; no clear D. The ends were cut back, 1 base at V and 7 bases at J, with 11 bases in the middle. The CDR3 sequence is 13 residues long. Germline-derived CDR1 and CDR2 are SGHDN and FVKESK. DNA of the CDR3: TGTGCCAGCAGCCAAGCGGAGACCCGGGAGCAGTACTTC. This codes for CASSQAETREQYF.

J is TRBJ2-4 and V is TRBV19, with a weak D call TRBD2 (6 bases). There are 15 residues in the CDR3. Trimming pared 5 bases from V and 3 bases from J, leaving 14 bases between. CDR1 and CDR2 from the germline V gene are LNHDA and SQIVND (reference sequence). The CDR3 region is CASSSQREDKNIQYF. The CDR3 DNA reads TGTGCCAGTAGTTCCCAAAGGGAGGACAAAAACATTCAGTACTTC.

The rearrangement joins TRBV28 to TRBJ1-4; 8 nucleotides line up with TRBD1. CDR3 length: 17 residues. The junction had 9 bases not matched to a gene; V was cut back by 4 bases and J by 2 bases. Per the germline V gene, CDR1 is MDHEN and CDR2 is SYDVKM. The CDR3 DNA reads TGTGCCAGCAGTTATGTGGGCAGGGGGCGGACTAATGAAAAACTGTTTTTT. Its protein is CASSYVGRGRTNEKLFF.

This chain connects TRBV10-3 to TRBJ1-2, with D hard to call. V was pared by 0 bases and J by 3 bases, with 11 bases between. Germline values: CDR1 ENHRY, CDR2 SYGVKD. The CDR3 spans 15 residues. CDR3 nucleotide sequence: TGTGCCATCAGTGAGTCGGCGGCTGCGGACTATGGCTACACCTTC. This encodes CAISESAAADYGYTF.

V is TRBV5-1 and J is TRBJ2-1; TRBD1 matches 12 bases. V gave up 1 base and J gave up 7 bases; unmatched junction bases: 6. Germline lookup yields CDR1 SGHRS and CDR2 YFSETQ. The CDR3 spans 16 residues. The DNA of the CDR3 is TGCGCCAGCAGCTTGTCCGGGACAGGGGGCCATAATGAGCAGTTCTTC. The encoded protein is CASSLSGTGGHNEQFF. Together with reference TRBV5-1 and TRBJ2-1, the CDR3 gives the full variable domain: KAGVTQTPRYLIKTRGQQVTLSCSPISGHRSVSWYQQTPGQGLQFLFEYFSETQRNKGNFPGRFSGRQFSNSRSEMNVSTLELGDSALYLCASSLSGTGGHNEQFFGPGTRLTVL.

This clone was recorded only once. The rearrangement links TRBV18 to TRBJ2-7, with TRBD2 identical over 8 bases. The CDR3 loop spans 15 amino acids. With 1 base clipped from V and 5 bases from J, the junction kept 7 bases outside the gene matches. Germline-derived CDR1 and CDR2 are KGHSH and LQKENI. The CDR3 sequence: CASSPQSGSRNEQYF. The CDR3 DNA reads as TGTGCCAGCTCACCACAGAGCGGGAGTAGAAACGAGCAGTACTTC.

Here the CDR3 reads CASSRTGQAYEQYF. CDR3 nucleotides: TGTGCCAGCAGCCGGACAGGCCAGGCGTACGAGCAGTACTTC. The V call is TRBV5-4, the J call TRBJ2-7, with 7 bases matching TRBD1. V lost 4 bases, J lost 4 bases, and 8 bases stayed unmatched. This CDR3 has 14 amino acids. Germline V CDR1 and CDR2: SGHNT, YYREEE (reference sequence).

CDR3 region: CASSSDRVETQYF. CDR3 coding DNA: TGTGCCAGCAGTTCGGACAGGGTTGAGACCCAGTACTTC. The V and J genes are TRBV7-9 and TRBJ2-5; 8 positions match TRBD1. This CDR3 is built from 13 residues. The V gene's germline CDR1 is SEHNR and CDR2 FQNEAQ (reference sequence). V was pared by 6 bases and J by 5 bases, with 5 bases of the junction left unmatched.

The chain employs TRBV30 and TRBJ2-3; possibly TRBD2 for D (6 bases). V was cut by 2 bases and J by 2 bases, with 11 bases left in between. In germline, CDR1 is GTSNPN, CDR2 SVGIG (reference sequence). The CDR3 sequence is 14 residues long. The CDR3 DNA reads TGTGCCTGGAGTCGGAGCGGGTTCACAGATACGCAGTATTTT. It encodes CAWSRSGFTDTQYF. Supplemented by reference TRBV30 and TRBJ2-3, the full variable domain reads SQTIHQWPATLVQPVGSPLSLECTVEGTSNPNLYWYRQAAGRGLQLLFYSVGIGQISSEVPQNLSASRPQDRQFILSSKKLLLSDSGFYLCAWSRSGFTDTQYFGPGTRLTVL.

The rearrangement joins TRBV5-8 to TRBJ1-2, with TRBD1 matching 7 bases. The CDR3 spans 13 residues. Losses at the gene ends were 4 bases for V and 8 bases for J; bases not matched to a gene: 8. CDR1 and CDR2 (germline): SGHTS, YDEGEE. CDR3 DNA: TGTGCCAGCAGCCTCGACAGGGCGCAAGGCTACACCTTC. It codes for CASSLDRAQGYTF.

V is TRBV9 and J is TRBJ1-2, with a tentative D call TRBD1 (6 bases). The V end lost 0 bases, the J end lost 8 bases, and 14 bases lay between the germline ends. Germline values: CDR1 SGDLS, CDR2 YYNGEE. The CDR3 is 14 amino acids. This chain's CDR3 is CASSVGWTESGYTF. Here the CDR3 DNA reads TGTGCCAGCAGCGTAGGTTGGACAGAGTCGGGCTACACCTTC. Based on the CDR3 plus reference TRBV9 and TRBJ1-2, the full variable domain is DSGVTQTPKHLITATGQRVTLRCSPRSGDLSVYWYQQSLDQGLQFLIQYYNGEERAKGNILERFSAQQFPDLHSELNLSSLELGDSALYFCASSVGWTESGYTFGSGTRLTVV.